The next 28 T cell receptor beta chains were all read from a single sample in a study of spatial heterogeneity in lung cancer. TCRdb itself ran the 5' RACE reads through MiXCR, one entry per CDR3 protein. The table lists tens of thousands of distinct CDR3 sequences, more than 15% of them singletons, with approximately 5.6% in the top ten. Time point denoted: sample taken at primary tumor resection. Whole RNA, which was extracted from tumor, nontumor lung tissue or frozen PBMC, was sequenced without any cell sorting. The starting material was PBMCs, obtained at surgery. These receptors all come from a male donor with early-stage non-small cell lung cancer.

This rearrangement joins TRBV2 to TRBJ2-1, with TRBD2 matching 9 bases. The CDR3 is 15 amino acids. Germline V CDR1 and CDR2: SNHLY, FYNNEI. Trimming at V came to 6 bases and at J to 2 bases, leaving 5 bases not matched to a gene. CDR3 in DNA: TGTGCCAGCAGCGAGCGGGAGGCCCCCTACAATGAGCAGTTCTTC. Translation gives CASSEREAPYNEQFF.

The chain links TRBV5-1 to TRBJ2-5, with 7 bases matching TRBD2. CDR3 length: 14 amino acids. Germline loops: CDR1 SGHRS, CDR2 YFSETQ. V was pared by 1 base and J by 5 bases, with 5 bases of the junction left unmatched. The CDR3 DNA reads as TGCGCCAGCAGCTTGATGGGAGGGGCGGAGACCCAGTACTTC. Translation: CASSLMGGAETQYF.

The chain joins TRBV19 to TRBJ1-5, with D unresolved. Trimming pared 6 bases from V and 3 bases from J, leaving 9 bases between. The CDR3 runs 13 residues. Germline V gene lookup returns CDR1 LNHDA and CDR2 SQIVND (reference sequence). As DNA, the CDR3 is TGTGCCAGTAGGTTCGTAGACAATCAGCCCCAGCATTTT. It specifies CASRFVDNQPQHF.

This clonotype was seen many times. The chain uses TRBV7-9 and TRBJ2-5; D remains unclear. The CDR3 totals 13 residues. Per the germline V gene, CDR1 is SEHNR and CDR2 is FQNEAQ (reference sequence). V was cut by 3 bases and J by 5 bases, with 10 bases left in between. The CDR3 DNA reads as TGTGCCAGCAGCTTGAGCCCAGGCGAGACCCAGTACTTC. Protein: CASSLSPGETQYF.

V is TRBV6-1 and J is TRBJ2-3, with unresolved D. V shed 4 bases and J shed 2 bases, with 4 bases lying between them. The CDR3 runs to 12 residues. Germline CDR1 is MNHNS and CDR2 is SASEGT. The CDR3 reads CASSVVTDTQYF. In DNA, the CDR3 is TGTGCCAGCAGTGTCGTCACAGATACGCAGTATTTT.

V usage is TRBV29-1 and J usage is TRBJ1-1; no definite D call. The germline CDR1 and CDR2 sequences are SQVTM and ANQGSEA. Trimming removed 5 bases from V and 1 base from J, with 11 bases in between. This CDR3 spans 13 amino acids. CDR3 residues: CSVLSGTNTEAFF. CDR3 nucleotide sequence: TGCAGCGTTCTTAGTGGTACGAACACTGAAGCTTTCTTT.

The chain links TRBV5-1 to TRBJ2-1; TRBD2 aligns across 7 bases. V lost 7 bases, J lost 3 bases, and 10 bases stayed unmatched. The germline CDR1 and CDR2 sequences are SGHRS and YFSETQ. The CDR3 totals 15 residues. The DNA of the CDR3 is TGCGCCAGCGGACCAGGACTAGGACTCTACAATGAGCAGTTCTTC. This gives the protein CASGPGLGLYNEQFF.

This clonotype was observed a few times. The rearrangement links TRBV30 to TRBJ2-5, with TRBD2 matching 9 bases. The CDR3 is 12 amino acids. Losses at the gene ends were 6 bases for V and 6 bases for J; bases not matched to a gene: 5. CDR1 is GTSNPN and CDR2 is SVGIG in the germline V gene (reference sequence). The DNA of the CDR3 is TGTGCCTGCCTGACTAGCGGACAGACCCAGTACTTC. Translation gives CACLTSGQTQYF.

The chain joins TRBV20-1 to TRBJ2-7; 8 bases are shared with TRBD1. V dropped 8 bases and J dropped 0; count of bases not matched to a gene: 6. Germline assignment: CDR1 DFQATT and CDR2 SNEGSKA (reference sequence). The CDR3 length is 13 residues. The CDR3 protein is CSSGTGLSYEQYF. The CDR3 bases are TGCAGTTCCGGGACAGGACTCTCCTACGAGCAGTACTTC.

The sample holds a few counts of this clonotype. The chain joins TRBV2 to TRBJ2-1, with unresolved D. CDR3 length equals 11 residues. V lost 7 bases and J 9 bases, leaving 10 bases between the germline ends. Germline V lookup: CDR1 SNHLY, CDR2 FYNNEI. The CDR3 DNA reads as TGTGCCAGCATGTACGCTCGTGAGCAGTTCTTC. It yields the protein CASMYAREQFF.

This clonotype has only a few counts. The chain uses TRBV15 and TRBJ2-5; tentative D call: TRBD2 (6 bases). V was pared by 0 bases and J by 3 bases, with 14 bases between. The germline V gene has CDR1 LNHNV and CDR2 YYDKDF (reference sequence). This CDR3 has 16 residues. The CDR3 sequence: CATSRDGLAREETQYF. The DNA for the CDR3 is TGTGCCACCAGCAGAGATGGGCTAGCGAGAGAAGAGACCCAGTACTTC.

The V and J genes are TRBV5-8 and TRBJ2-3; 7 bases map to TRBD1. V lost 0 bases to trimming and J lost 6 bases; unmatched junction nucleotides: 7. Germline assignment: CDR1 SGHTS and CDR2 YDEGEE. The CDR3 is 15 amino acids. The CDR3 nucleotides read TGTGCCAGCAGCTTGGAACAGGGGACAAGTGATACGCAGTATTTT. Protein: CASSLEQGTSDTQYF.

This clonotype was picked up a small number of times. The CDR3 end shows no conserved phenylalanine or tryptophan, and so a read error is likely. It is unclear where the CDR3 begins or ends on the DNA, so no DNA is shown, and the CDR3 is as TCRdb lists it. V usage is TRBV21-1 and J usage is TRBJ2-5; the tabulated D call, TRBD1, remains unverified against the DNA. TRBV21-1 is marked as a pseudogene. The CDR3 contains 12 residues when both ends are counted. The CDR3 reads CASSKQGVETPS.

This clonotype showed up just a few times. The V call is TRBV7-2, the J call TRBJ1-2; D is undetermined. The V gene lost 5 bases and the J gene lost 4 bases, with 5 bases spanning the gap. Germline V CDR1 and CDR2: SGHTA, FQGNSA. The CDR3 is made up of 11 amino acids. In DNA, the CDR3 is TGTGCCAGCAGCCTCTCCTATGGCTACACCTTC. The encoded protein is CASSLSYGYTF.

The chain couples TRBV6-5 to TRBJ2-7, with 8 bases that match TRBD1. CDR1 and CDR2 (germline): MNHEY, SVGAGI. V shed 3 bases, J shed 0 bases, and the junction held 13 bases outside the gene matches. The CDR3 length is 18 residues. The CDR3 DNA follows: TGTGCCAGCAGTTATTCCCCCCGGGGACAGGCCCTCTCCTACGAGCAGTACTTC. Its translation: CASSYSPRGQALSYEQYF.

The chain is built from TRBV12-3 or TRBV12-4 and TRBJ1-2, with a weak D call TRBD1 (5 bases). This CDR3 spans 15 amino acids. V lost 5 bases and J 6 bases, leaving 19 bases between the germline ends. The chain's CDR3 is CASSGGSEGRHGYTF. The CDR3 coding sequence is TGTGCCAGCAGTGGGGGATCCGAGGGGCGACATGGCTACACCTTC.

In its sample, this clonotype was seen once. The chain employs TRBV6-2 or TRBV6-3 and TRBJ2-3, with TRBD2 matching over 9 bases. The CDR3 sequence is 13 residues long. CDR1 and CDR2 from the germline V gene are MNHEY and SVGEGT. Trimming took 7 bases from V and 5 from J; bases not matched to a gene: 4. The CDR3 region has the DNA TGTGCCAGCAAGCGTAGCGGGAGAGATACGCAGTATTTT. Protein sequence: CASKRSGRDTQYF.

This clonotype was counted ten times or more. The rearrangement links TRBV6-1 to TRBJ2-1; 9 nucleotides line up with TRBD2. There are 17 residues in the CDR3. Germline assignment: CDR1 MNHNS and CDR2 SASEGT. V dropped 0 bases and J dropped 4; count of bases not matched to a gene: 7. CDR3 in amino acids: CASSEASFSGSYNEQFF. The CDR3 DNA is TGTGCCAGCAGTGAAGCGTCATTTAGCGGGAGTTACAATGAGCAGTTCTTC.

Only a few counts were recorded for this clonotype. The rearrangement links TRBV11-3 to TRBJ2-7; D uncertain. The CDR3 loop spans 12 amino acids. V was cut by 5 bases and J by 2 bases, with 7 bases left in between. The V gene's germline CDR1 is SGHNT and CDR2 YENEEA. The chain's CDR3 is CASSPVTYEQYF. DNA of the CDR3: TGTGCCAGCAGCCCCGTCACCTACGAGCAGTACTTC.

The rearrangement uses TRBV5-1 and TRBJ2-1; the D gene is possibly TRBD2 (5 bases). With 4 bases removed from V and 0 bases from J, the gap between germline ends came to 11 bases. This CDR3 contains 15 residues. The V gene's germline CDR1 is SGHRS and CDR2 YFSETQ. CDR3 in amino acids: CASSLAPGSYNEQFF. CDR3 nucleotides: TGCGCCAGCAGCCTAGCTCCGGGCTCCTACAATGAGCAGTTCTTC.

The chain links TRBV9 to TRBJ2-3, with D possibly TRBD2 on 5 matching bases. CDR1 is SGDLS, CDR2 YYNGEE, per germline. The V gene lost 0 bases and the J gene lost 5 bases, with 13 bases spanning the gap. This CDR3 contains 15 residues. Here the CDR3 reads CASSVADSVRDTQYF. Here the CDR3 DNA reads TGTGCCAGCAGCGTAGCAGATAGCGTTAGAGATACGCAGTATTTT.

The gene calls are TRBV10-3 and TRBJ2-7, with D tentatively TRBD1 (6 bases). Trimming shortened V by 3 bases and J by 0 bases, and 9 bases separated the two germline ends. The CDR3 spans 14 residues. Germline V CDR1 and CDR2: ENHRY, SYGVKD. The CDR3 nucleotides read TGTGCCATCAGTGATAGGACAGCCTCCTACGAGCAGTACTTC. It specifies CAISDRTASYEQYF.

J is TRBJ2-7 and V is TRBV7-2; 12 positions match TRBD2. In germline, CDR1 is SGHTA, CDR2 FQGNSA. The V gene end was trimmed by 0 bases and the J gene end by 6 bases; junction bases not matched to a gene: 9. The CDR3 extends over 17 amino acids. The CDR3 DNA reads TGTGCCAGCAGCTTAGCGTCGACTAGCGGGAGAGCGGGCGAGCAGTACTTC. Encoded protein: CASSLASTSGRAGEQYF.

A note on this clonotype: It is likely a read error, because the conserved phenylalanine at the end of the CDR3 is missing. The gene calls are TRBV20-1 and TRBJ1-6; D call uncertain. CDR3 size: 16 residues. From germline, CDR1 is DFQATT and CDR2 SNEGSKA (reference sequence). V was shortened by 4 bases and J by 0 bases, with 13 bases between the two germline ends. The DNA for the CDR3 is TGCAGTGCTAAGGACGGAATGAGCTCCTATAATTCACCCCTCCACCTT. Translating it yields CSAKDGMSSYNSPLHL.

This sequence joins TRBV4-1 and TRBJ1-2; D is uncertain. CDR3 length equals 13 residues. Germline V CDR1 and CDR2: MGHRA, YSYEKL. V was cut by 0 bases and J by 3 bases, with 5 bases left in between. In DNA form, the CDR3 reads TGCGCCAGCAGCCAAGATAACTACTATGGCTACACCTTC. Its protein product is CASSQDNYYGYTF.

The chain is built from TRBV28 and TRBJ1-2, with D possibly TRBD1 on 5 matching bases. V was clipped by 8 bases and J by 1 base, with 11 bases between them. The CDR3 contains 13 residues. The germline V gene encodes CDR1 MDHEN and CDR2 SYDVKM. CDR3 sequence (DNA): TGTGCCAGCCAGGGCAGAAATAACTATGGCTACACCTTC. Translating it yields CASQGRNNYGYTF.

This clonotype has more than one count but fewer than ten. The genes are TRBV20-1 and TRBJ2-7; D is unresolved. The germline V gene encodes CDR1 DFQATT and CDR2 SNEGSKA (reference sequence). Trimming removed 3 bases from V and 2 bases from J, with 8 bases in between. CDR3 length: 12 amino acids. CDR3 sequence (DNA): TGCAGTGCTAGTGCTCAAACCTACGAGCAGTACTTC. Its protein product is CSASAQTYEQYF.

This clonotype was seen repeatedly, ten times or more. J is TRBJ1-1 and V is TRBV20-1; D is undetermined. V lost 6 bases and J 3 bases, leaving 8 bases between the germline ends. This CDR3 contains 11 residues. Germline CDR1 is DFQATT and CDR2 is SNEGSKA (reference sequence). In nucleotides, the CDR3 is TGCAGTGCGCGGGAGGACACTGAAGCTTTCTTT. As protein: CSAREDTEAFF.